Below, one TCR beta chain is given with its context. The V gene's germline CDR1 is MNHEY and CDR2 SVGAGI. Trimming took off 6 bases at V and 6 bases at J, with 9 bases between the two ends. This CDR3 comprises 13 residues. The data stem from a study of blood T cell repertoires in COVID-19. Study-level background: Sites in the United States, Italy and Spain provided acute and convalescent COVID-19 samples.

Profiling relied on immunoSEQ multiplex PCR, and the TCRdb table lists in-frame clones only, not all of them. Of about 250,000 clones in the sample, roughly 85% were seen once. Specimen: peripheral blood. This TCR derives from a man aged 18 to 29 with active or convalescent COVID-19. The rearrangement uses TRBV6-5 and TRBJ1-6; D is unresolved. The CDR3 loop reads CASSPTGNSPLHF. The CDR3 region has the DNA TGTGCCAGCAGCCCAACGGGTAATTCACCCCTCCACTTT.